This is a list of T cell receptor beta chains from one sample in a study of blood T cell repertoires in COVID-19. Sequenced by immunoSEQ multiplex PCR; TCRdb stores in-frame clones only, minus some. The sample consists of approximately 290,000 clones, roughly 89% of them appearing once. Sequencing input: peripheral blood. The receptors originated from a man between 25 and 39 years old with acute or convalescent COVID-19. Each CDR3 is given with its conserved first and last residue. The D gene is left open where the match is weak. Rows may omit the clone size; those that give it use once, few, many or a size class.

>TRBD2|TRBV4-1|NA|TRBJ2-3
TGCGCCAGCAGACCGGGACTAGCGGGCGGGGATACGCAGTATTTT
CASRPGLAGGDTQYF
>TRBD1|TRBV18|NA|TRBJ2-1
TGTGCCAGCTCACCAACAACGGGACAGGGTACTGAGCAGTTCTTC
CASSPTTGQGTEQFF
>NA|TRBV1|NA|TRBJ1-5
TGCACCAGCAGCCATCCCACCGGGGAGGAAGGGAGGCCCCAGCATTTT
CTSSHPTGEEGRPQHF
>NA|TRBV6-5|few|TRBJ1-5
TGTGCCAGCAACCCCAGGAGCAATCAGCCCCAGCATTTT
CASNPRSNQPQHF
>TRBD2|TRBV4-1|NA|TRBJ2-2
TGCGCCAGCAGCCACCTAGCGGGGTACTTACAAACCGGGGAGCTGTTTTTT
CASSHLAGYLQTGELFF
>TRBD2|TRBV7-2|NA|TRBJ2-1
TGTGCCAGCAGCTTAGGCCCCCCGACTAGCGGGAGGTTGGGTGAGCAGTTCTTC
CASSLGPPTSGRLGEQFF
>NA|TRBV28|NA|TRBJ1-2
TGTGCCAGCAGTTTTCAGGATATCTATGGCTACACCTTC
CASSFQDIYGYTF
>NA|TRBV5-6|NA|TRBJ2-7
TGTGCCAGCAGCCAGGAAGCCTACGAGCAGTACTTC
CASSQEAYEQYF
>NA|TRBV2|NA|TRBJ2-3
TGTGCCAGCAGTGATACAGGCAATCCAGATACGCAGTATTTT
CASSDTGNPDTQYF
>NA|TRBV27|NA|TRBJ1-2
TGTGCCAGCAGTTTAGCATGGGGAGGCCGCGCCCATCTAAATGGCTACACCTTC
CASSLAWGGRAHLNGYTF
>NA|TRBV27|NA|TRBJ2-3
TGTGCCAGCAGTTTTTTCCTACCCCCAGATACGCAGTATTTT
CASSFFLPPDTQYF
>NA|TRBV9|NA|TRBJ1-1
TGTGCCAGCACAGGGAATTCGAACACTGAAGCTTTCTTT
CASTGNSNTEAFF
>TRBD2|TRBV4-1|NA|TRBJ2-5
TGCGCCAGCAGCCCTTACACGGGGGGGAATCTCCAAGAGACCCAGTACTTC
CASSPYTGGNLQETQYF
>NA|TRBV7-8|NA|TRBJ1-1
TGTGCCAGCAGCCGTAAACTAGGGCCTTACACTGAAGCTTTCTTT
CASSRKLGPYTEAFF
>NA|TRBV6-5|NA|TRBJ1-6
TGTGCCAGCAGTTTATCCTACAAACAGGTCCCCCTCCACTTT
CASSLSYKQVPLHF
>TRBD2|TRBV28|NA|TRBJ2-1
TGTGCCAGCAGTTCCCCCCTATTTCGGACTAGCGGGGCCCTTATTAATGAGCAGTTCTTC
CASSSPLFRTSGALINEQFF
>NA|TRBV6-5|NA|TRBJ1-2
TGTGCCAGCAGTAGGACAGACTCTAACTATGGCTACACCTTC
CASSRTDSNYGYTF
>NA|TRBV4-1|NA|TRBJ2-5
TGCGCCAGCAGCCGACAGTTTTTGCAAGAGACCCAGTACTTC
CASSRQFLQETQYF
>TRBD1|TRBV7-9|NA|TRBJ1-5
TGTGCCAGCAGCCTAGGGACAGGTCAAAATCAGCCCCAGCATTTT
CASSLGTGQNQPQHF
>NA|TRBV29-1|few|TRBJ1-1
TGCAGCGTTGCCCCCCAGGGAATTGAAGCTTTCTTT
CSVAPQGIEAFF
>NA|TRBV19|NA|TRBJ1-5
TGTGCCAGTAGTACAGGCTCAGGGACTGTGGGCAATCAGCCCCAGCATTTT
CASSTGSGTVGNQPQHF
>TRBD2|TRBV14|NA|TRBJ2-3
TGTGCCAGCAGCCAAGAGGGACTAGCATCAGATACGCAGTATTTT
CASSQEGLASDTQYF
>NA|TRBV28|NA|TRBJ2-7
TGTGCCAGCAGTGACGCAGGGTCTAGTGAGCAGTACTTC
CASSDAGSSEQYF
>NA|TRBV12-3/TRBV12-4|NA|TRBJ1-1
TGTGCCAGCAGTTTCTGGAACACTGAAGCTTTCTTT
CASSFWNTEAFF
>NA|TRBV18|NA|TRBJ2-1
TGTGCCAGCTCACCACCGAAGGCAGGGCTATCCTCCTACAATGAGCAGTTCTTC
CASSPPKAGLSSYNEQFF
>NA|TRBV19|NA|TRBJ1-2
TGTGCCAGTATGTTCGACAGCAACTATGGCTACACCTTC
CASMFDSNYGYTF
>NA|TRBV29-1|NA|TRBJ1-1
TGCAGCGTCGGGACTGGGACGCTGAACACTGAAGCTTTCTTT
CSVGTGTLNTEAFF
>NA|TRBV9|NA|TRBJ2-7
TGTGCCAGCAGCCCCCTAGGGAGCTCCTACGAGCAGTACTTC
CASSPLGSSYEQYF
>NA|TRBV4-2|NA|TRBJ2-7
TGTGCCAGCAGCCAAAGGAGGACCGAGGGCCACGAGCAGTACTTC
CASSQRRTEGHEQYF
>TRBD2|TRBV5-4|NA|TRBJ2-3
TGTGCCAGCAGCCCAGGGACTAGCGGGCGTACAGATACGCAGTATTTT
CASSPGTSGRTDTQYF
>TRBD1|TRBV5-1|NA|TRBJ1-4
TGCGCCAGCAGCTTGGGGACAGGGGGCCATGCTAATGAAAAACTGTTTTTT
CASSLGTGGHANEKLFF
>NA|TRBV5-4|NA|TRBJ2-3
TGTGCCAGCAGCTTCCGTAGGGGGGGCTCCTACACAGATACGCAGTATTTT
CASSFRRGGSYTDTQYF
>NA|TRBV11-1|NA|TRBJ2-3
TGTGCCAGCAGCTCCCGGACTCGCTCTAGCACAGATACGCAGTATTTT
CASSSRTRSSTDTQYF
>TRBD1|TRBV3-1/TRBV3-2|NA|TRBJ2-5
TGTGCCAGCAGCCCCGGGCGACAGGGATGGGGAGAGACCCAGTACTTC
CASSPGRQGWGETQYF
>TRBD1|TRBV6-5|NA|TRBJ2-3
TGTGCCAGCAGTTACTCGATACAGGGGGCGGCAGATACGCAGTATTTT
CASSYSIQGAADTQYF
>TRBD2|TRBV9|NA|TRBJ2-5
TGTGCCAGCAGCGTAGGTTCTCGCGGGGGACAAGAGACCCAGTACTTC
CASSVGSRGGQETQYF
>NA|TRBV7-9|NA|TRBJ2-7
TGTGCCAGCGGGGGCCTGCTAGGATCCTTCTCCTACGAGCAGTACTTC
CASGGLLGSFSYEQYF
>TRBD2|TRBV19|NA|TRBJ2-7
TGTGCCAGTAGTAATAGCGGGAGAATCGGCCACGAGCAGTACTTC
CASSNSGRIGHEQYF
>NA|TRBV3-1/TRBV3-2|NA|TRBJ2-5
TGTGCCAGCGGCTCAGGGGCCGGGCAAGAGACCCAGTACTTC
CASGSGAGQETQYF
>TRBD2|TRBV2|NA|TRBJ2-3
TGTGCCAGCAGTGCTAGCGGGGGGATCACAGATACGCAGTATTTT
CASSASGGITDTQYF
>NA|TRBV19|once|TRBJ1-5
TGTGCCAGTAGAAGGGGGACAAGCAATCAGCCCCAGCATTTT
CASRRGTSNQPQHF
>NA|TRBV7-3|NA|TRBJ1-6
TGTGCCAGCAGCCCCGGGAATAACTATAATTCACCCCTCCACTTT
CASSPGNNYNSPLHF
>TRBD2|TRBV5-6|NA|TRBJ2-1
TGTGCCAGCAGCTCGGGACTAGCGGGAGGAGAGCAGTTCTTC
CASSSGLAGGEQFF